The 14 T cell receptor beta chains below all came from one sample that was sequenced in a study of human T cells and chemical hapten exposure. TCRdb passed the RACE reads through MiXCR, listing each CDR3 protein once. The sample lists 300,000 to 450,000 distinct CDR3 sequences, roughly 5.3% occurring once. Indicated time point: pre-sensitization, week 0. Treatment indicated: therapeutic diphenylcyclopropenone sensitization with weekly scalp DPC. The starting material was whole blood, obtained in connection with sensitization to the hapten diphenylcyclopropenone (DPC). These receptors originate from a woman between 45 and 60 years old with alopecia areata. Some clones in this sample may be carry-over from other donors' samples.

About this clonotype: This likely comes from a read error, as the CDR3 has no conserved phenylalanine or tryptophan at its end. V and J are TRBV20-1 and TRBJ1-4; D is perhaps TRBD1 (5 bases). Trimming stripped 5 bases from V and 4 bases from J, with 17 bases between. This CDR3 is built from 15 residues. CDR1 is DFQATT and CDR2 is SNEGSKA in the germline V gene (reference sequence). The CDR3 sequence is CSAPSRATDNEKLFL. The CDR3 nucleotides read TGCAGTGCTCCGTCGCGTGCGACAGATAATGAAAAACTGTTTCTT.

The chain employs TRBV7-2 and TRBJ2-3; D gene uncertain. The DNA end lines up better with TRBJ1-5; the J call may be wrong. The germline gives CDR1 SGHTA, CDR2 FQGNSA. The CDR3 consists of 15 residues. CDR3 amino acids: CASSFSVPSTDTQHF. DNA of the CDR3: TGTGCCAGCAGCTTTTCGGTACCTAGCACAGATACGCAGCATTTT.

This clonotype was detected ten times or more. V and J are TRBV4-2 and TRBJ2-3, with a tentative D call TRBD2 (6 bases). This CDR3 spans 17 amino acids. V was pared by 3 bases and J by 1 base, with 17 bases between. Germline CDR1 is LGHNA and CDR2 is YNFKEQ. The CDR3 sequence is CASSQGTSPLRTDTQYF. CDR3 coding DNA: TGTGCCAGCAGCCAGGGGACTTCACCTCTCCGCACAGATACGCAGTATTTT.

This clonotype has just a few counts. The chain joins TRBV20-1 to TRBJ2-7; 13 nucleotides align to TRBD2. CDR1 is DFQATT, CDR2 SNEGSKA, per germline (reference sequence). The CDR3 has 19 amino acids. J was trimmed by 3 bases and V by 0 bases; bases with no gene match: 14. In DNA form, the CDR3 reads TGCAGTGCTAGAGATCTAGGAGGGACTAGCGGGATTTTCAGCTACGAGCAGTACTTC. Encoded protein: CSARDLGGTSGIFSYEQYF.

At least ten counts were recorded for this clonotype. The rearrangement uses TRBV7-2 and TRBJ2-3; D ambiguous. The CDR3 contains 12 residues. Trimming took 4 bases from V and 2 from J, leaving 4 bases between them. From germline, CDR1 is SGHTA and CDR2 FQGNSA. CDR3 residues: CASSSNTDTQYF. In nucleotides, the CDR3 is TGTGCCAGCAGCTCCAACACAGATACGCAGTATTTT.

This rearrangement joins TRBV2 to TRBJ2-7; D may be TRBD1 (5 bases). The V gene lost 0 bases and the J gene lost 2 bases, with 20 bases spanning the gap. This CDR3 comprises 18 residues. In germline, CDR1 is SNHLY, CDR2 FYNNEI. CDR3 loop: CASSEARVGVALPYEQYF. The DNA of the CDR3 is TGTGCCAGCAGTGAAGCTAGAGTAGGGGTCGCGTTACCCTACGAGCAGTACTTC.

This clonotype was recorded a few times. The CDR3 loop is CASSRELAGDFYNEQFF. As DNA, the CDR3 is TGTGCCAGCAGCCGAGAGTTAGCGGGGGACTTTTACAATGAGCAGTTCTTC. This sequence joins TRBV7-6 and TRBJ2-1; 9 bases map to TRBD2. This CDR3 has 17 amino acids. V lost 5 bases, J lost 4 bases, and 12 bases stayed unmatched. Germline V gene lookup returns CDR1 SGHVS and CDR2 FNYEAQ.

The J gene is TRBJ1-1, the V gene TRBV6-5; the match to TRBD1 covers 8 bases. The CDR3 consists of 17 residues. V shed 7 bases, J shed 0 bases, and the junction held 13 bases outside the gene matches. Looked up from germline, CDR1 is MNHEY and CDR2 is SVGAGI. CDR3 sequence reads: CASNFGPTGVMNTEAFF. The CDR3 DNA follows: TGTGCCAGCAATTTCGGACCGACAGGGGTGATGAACACTGAAGCTTTCTTT.

The V gene is TRBV12-3 or TRBV12-4, the J gene TRBJ1-3; no clear D gene. There are 12 residues in the CDR3. The V end lost 0 bases, the J end lost 6 bases, and 3 bases lay between the germline ends. The CDR3 is CASSLAENTIYF. The CDR3 DNA reads as TGTGCCAGCAGTTTAGCCGAAAACACCATATATTTT.

At least ten counts were recorded for this clonotype. The chain carries TRBV20-1 and TRBJ1-5, with unresolved D. Germline loops: CDR1 DFQATT, CDR2 SNEGSKA (reference sequence). CDR3 length: 12 residues. V shed 6 bases and J shed 1 base, with 7 bases lying between them. Here the CDR3 reads CSATESNQPQHF. CDR3 DNA: TGCAGTGCCACAGAAAGCAATCAGCCCCAGCATTTT.

This clonotype was seen many times. As DNA, the CDR3 is TGTGCCGGCCCACAGGGACCTAACACTGAAGCTTTCTTT. This encodes CAGPQGPNTEAFF. The chain uses TRBV24-1 and TRBJ1-1; D may be TRBD1 (6 bases). Per the germline V gene, CDR1 is KGHDR and CDR2 is SFDVKD. Trimming removed 12 bases at V and 2 bases at J, with 15 bases between. CDR3 length: 13 residues.

The genes are TRBV25-1 and TRBJ1-1; 7 nucleotides agree with TRBD1. Germline values: CDR1 MGHDK, CDR2 SYGVNS. With 4 bases clipped from V and 7 bases from J, the junction kept 6 bases outside the gene matches. The CDR3 is made up of 13 amino acids. This CDR3 reads CASSVTGEVEAFF. For the CDR3, the DNA is TGTGCCAGCAGTGTCACAGGGGAAGTTGAAGCTTTCTTT.

This clonotype showed up just a few times. This chain uses TRBV10-2 with TRBJ1-2; 8 bases fit TRBD1. CDR3 size: 17 residues. Germline lookup yields CDR1 WSHSY and CDR2 SAAADI. Trimming cost V 8 bases and J 2 bases; bases outside gene matches: 16. For the CDR3, the DNA is TGCGCCAGCTTGGGTTACAGGGGGGATCAAGGGAACTATGGCTACACCTTC. Translation: CASLGYRGDQGNYGYTF.

This clonotype was observed at least ten times. The rearrangement links TRBV4-2 to TRBJ2-2; 8 bases agree with TRBD2. The germline V gene encodes CDR1 LGHNA and CDR2 YNFKEQ. V lost 3 bases, J lost 0 bases, and 9 bases stayed unmatched. There are 18 residues in the CDR3. CDR3 sequence (DNA): TGTGCCAGCAGCCAGAACGTAGCGGGAAGGGCGAACACCGGGGAGCTGTTTTTT. It codes for CASSQNVAGRANTGELFF.